This T cell receptor beta chain was sequenced during a study of T cells in Graves' hyperthyroidism and ophthalmopathy (dated by TCRdb to about 2019). Background for the entire study: Peripheral blood samples were taken at the time of initial diagnosis, prior to any treatment. A discovery cohort of around 98 patients, roughly 43 with Graves' ophthalmopathy and roughly 59 with stable Graves' hyperthyroidism, was used to find distinguishing TCR V-J signatures. Prospective prediction of ophthalmopathy was tested in an independent validation cohort consisting of 18 hyperthyroidism patients and 15 to 17 patients who later progressed to ophthalmopathy. For training and testing, the approximately 92 patients in the discovery cohort were randomly divided in a 7:3 ratio. In addition, the study compared T-cell repertoires in thyroid tissue and in blood from about six Graves' hyperthyroidism patients. Once sampling was done, hyperthyroidism patients were given methimazole at a starting dose of 30 mg daily, whereas ophthalmopathy patients were given high-dose intravenous methylprednisolone. According to the paper, TCR Vbeta CDR3 sequencing was carried out on roughly 130 peripheral blood samples, which came from approximately 41 ophthalmopathy, around 74 hyperthyroidism and approximately 17 progressor patients.

What the study reported, not specific to this receptor: Most expanded thyroid clonotypes (frequency above 0.001) were also detected in blood, suggesting blood repertoires may reflect thyroid immune responses. A 13 V-J signature model separated ophthalmopathy from stable hyperthyroidism, with about 88% sensitivity and around 84% specificity in cross-validation and 80%/75% in testing. Sample size was not statistically predetermined, and blinding of investigators to group allocation was not performed. In validation, the model predicted progression to ophthalmopathy with 65% to 71% sensitivity and 72.22% specificity, a median of approximately 6.7 months before onset.

The TCR beta CDR3 regions were amplified from RNA transcripts. A first-round RT-PCR of the TCR CDR3 used the HTBI primer set with the Qiagen OneStep RT-PCR kit. Libraries were constructed in a second round of multiplex PCR, after which size selection and purification were performed. Paired-end sequencing of the libraries was performed with 100 bp reads on an Illumina HiSeq2000. The authors' analysis ran thus. SOAPnuke was used to process the raw data, throwing out any read that contained adapters or uncalled bases, had a mean Phred below 15, or lacked an exact constant-primer or identifier match. COPE v1.2.5 was used to merge high-quality paired reads, and clonotypes were defined as unique nucleotide sequences. MiTCR v1.1 was used to align clonotypes to the IMGT TRBV, TRBD and TRBJ reference segments. The analysis was restricted to V-J combinations with a frequency above 0.0001, which together covered just over 98% of the repertoires. A TCS score was defined as the ratio between F50 (clonal expansion) and ExV (chaos), using BLOSUM62-based TCRdist between CDR3 peptides within each V-J. Welch's t-statistics and random forest reduced fewer than 550 V-J features to 10 to 15, which were used in a naive Bayes classifier (R e1071). Using fastp trimming at Q25 and MiXCR clonotype assembly, TCRdb reanalyzed the public sequencing data and kept in-frame beta chains. Rows with a matching CDR3 protein are joined into one entry that keeps the most common DNA and genes. What appears here as the V and J calls and clone size reflects TCRdb's work, not the paper's. Present in this sample are some 300,000 distinct CDR3 sequences, approximately 15% of which were seen just once. Around 35% of the sample lies in the top ten.

The CDR3 has 15 amino acids, counting the end cysteine and phenylalanine. CDR3 DNA only is kept here, 45 bases in frame from base 1. Compared with germline, V lacks 6 bases and J lacks 7 bases; bases without a gene match: 13. Notes on this clonotype: It lacks a known antigen. There are no base qualities to consult, and no much larger clone falls within one base.

Stable Graves' hyperthyroidism was defined as no progression to ophthalmopathy during 18 months of follow-up. Hyperthyroidism patients were newly diagnosed, with disease duration under 2 months, and aged 18 to 65 years. Exclusion was applied to patients with uncontrolled infections, other autoimmune diseases, pregnancy or lactation. Diagnoses relied on clinical symptoms, serum thyroxine and TRAb, thyroid ultrasound and orbital computed tomography. PBMCs were isolated from 10 ml of fresh peripheral blood by Ficoll-Paque density gradient centrifugation. Total RNA was extracted with Trizol reagent, and quality was checked on an Agilent 2100 Bioanalyzer.

This receptor chain uses TRBV12-3 or TRBV12-4 and TRBJ2-3; TRBD2 fits 7 bases in the junction. The source is a man aged 25-40 years with Graves' hyperthyroidism. Sequences were obtained from blood. The sequenced DNA is TGTGCCAGCAGGGGATATAGCGGGTCGTATAATACGCAGTATTTT. Protein translation: CASRGYSGSYNTQYF.